The sequence of this TCR beta chain was determined in a study of T cell repertoires in cytomegalovirus infection. Study details: Newly reported HLA-C-restricted and thoroughly characterized HLA-B-restricted CMV epitopes were employed. Matching HLA type and CMV infection were both indicated by public TCR beta signatures.

Broader study findings: The cumulative frequency of public TCR beta families identified carriers of CMV plus the relevant HLA. Ex vivo, HLA-C-restricted CMV-specific TCR beta clonotypes prevailed over the rest of the response.

This clonotype occurred a few times. Its antigen is currently unknown. Losses at the gene ends were 6 bases for V and 2 bases for J; bases not matched to a gene: 9. The V gene's germline CDR1 is MNHNS and CDR2 SASEGT. The CDR3 is 16 residues long. TCRdb redid the calling of the reads with MiXCR, one entry per CDR3 protein. The sample has 650,000 to 900,000 distinct CDR3 sequences, less than 35% seen once; the top ten hold under 15%. The starting material was cultured CD8+ T cells from PBMCs, obtained from culture after CMV antigen stimulation. V gene TRBV6-1 combines with J gene TRBJ2-2, with TRBD1 matching 7 bases. The receptor was derived from a human donor in good health (CMV status not recorded). Some clones in this sample may be carry-over from other donors' samples. DNA for the CDR3: TGTGCCAGCAGCAGGCAGGGGGTTGTCAACACCGGGGAGCTGTTTTTT. Translation gives CASSRQGVVNTGELFF.